This entry lists 12 T cell receptor beta chains sequenced from one sample in a study of cytomegalovirus exposure and HLA in healthy donors. Use of 60 Vbeta and 13 Jbeta primers characterized the PCR. The assay was immunoSEQ multiplex PCR, and TCRdb's table has in-frame clones only and misses some. Found here are about 130,000 clones, about three quarters of them singletons; the top ten hold roughly 2.7%. Sequenced sample: PBMCs. The receptor source for this set is a woman aged 55-69 years in good health and CMV-seropositive.

V is TRBV2 and J is TRBJ1-1; D not resolved. Per germline, CDR1 SNHLY and CDR2 FYNNEI. The CDR3 runs to 14 residues. V was cut by 4 bases and J by 3 bases, with 12 bases left in between. The CDR3 protein is CASSGEAPHTEAFF. The CDR3 DNA sequence: TGTGCCAGCAGTGGAGAGGCACCCCACACTGAAGCTTTCTTT.

Only one count was recorded for this clone. This sequence joins TRBV5-1 and TRBJ1-4; possible D gene TRBD1, 6 bases. With 3 bases removed from V and 8 bases from J, the gap between germline ends came to 17 bases. Germline assignment: CDR1 SGHRS and CDR2 YFSETQ. The CDR3 extends over 15 amino acids. The CDR3 DNA reads as TGCGCCAGCAGCTACCGAACAGGGTACCCAGAAAAACTGTTTTTT. Protein product: CASSYRTGYPEKLFF. The variable domain in full, completed from reference TRBV5-1 and TRBJ1-4, reads KAGVTQTPRYLIKTRGQQVTLSCSPISGHRSVSWYQQTPGQGLQFLFEYFSETQRNKGNFPGRFSGRQFSNSRSEMNVSTLELGDSALYLCASSYRTGYPEKLFFGSGTQLSVL.

V usage is TRBV6-5 and J usage is TRBJ1-1; D gene unclear. V lost 6 bases, J lost 1 base, and 9 bases lay in between. This CDR3 contains 13 residues. The V gene's germline CDR1 is MNHEY and CDR2 SVGAGI. CDR3: CASRFPQNTEAFF. The CDR3, as DNA: TGTGCCAGCAGATTTCCACAGAACACTGAAGCTTTCTTT.

The V gene is TRBV5-1, the J gene TRBJ1-1; D possibly corresponds to TRBD1 (6 bases). CDR3 length: 16 amino acids. V was trimmed by 0 bases and J by 0 bases, leaving 12 bases between them. From germline, CDR1 is SGHRS and CDR2 YFSETQ. The CDR3 is CASSLGTGIMNTEAFF. In DNA, the CDR3 is TGCGCCAGCAGCTTGGGTACAGGGATTATGAACACTGAAGCTTTCTTT. The full variable domain, its missing parts supplied by reference TRBV5-1 and TRBJ1-1, is KAGVTQTPRYLIKTRGQQVTLSCSPISGHRSVSWYQQTPGQGLQFLFEYFSETQRNKGNFPGRFSGRQFSNSRSEMNVSTLELGDSALYLCASSLGTGIMNTEAFFGQGTRLTVV.

The chain uses TRBV29-1 and TRBJ2-7; 10 bases fit TRBD1. J was trimmed by 5 bases and V by 1 base; bases with no gene match: 14. There are 17 residues in the CDR3. Germline V gives CDR1 SQVTM, CDR2 ANQGSEA. The CDR3 reads CSVEGATGGAGKNEQYF. As DNA, the CDR3 is TGCAGCGTTGAAGGCGCGACAGGGGGCGCCGGGAAGAACGAGCAGTACTTC.

The rearrangement links TRBV5-1 to TRBJ2-4, with 8 bases that match TRBD1. The germline gives CDR1 SGHRS, CDR2 YFSETQ. Unmatched junction bases numbered 8, after V lost 4 bases and J lost 8 bases. CDR3 size: 14 residues. The CDR3: CASSLRTGKDIQYF. The CDR3 DNA reads TGCGCCAGCAGCCTAAGGACAGGGAAAGACATTCAGTACTTC.

The chain has TRBV29-1 and TRBJ2-3; D is unclear. Between the trimmed V and J ends, which lost 2 bases and 9 bases, there was a span of 9 bases. This CDR3 has 11 amino acids. Germline CDR1 SQVTM, CDR2 ANQGSEA. CDR3 in DNA: TGCAGCGTTGAAACTATGCAAACGCAGTATTTT. This gives the protein CSVETMQTQYF.

The rearrangement links TRBV6-1 to TRBJ1-2; D gene unclear. This CDR3 is 13 amino acids long. Trimming shortened V by 0 bases and J by 8 bases, and 10 bases separated the two germline ends. CDR1 is MNHNS and CDR2 is SASEGT in the germline V gene. CDR3 sequence: CASSEALPRGYTF. The CDR3 bases are TGTGCCAGCAGTGAAGCGCTGCCGAGGGGCTACACCTTC.

The V and J genes are TRBV5-6 and TRBJ1-6, with 7 bases aligning to TRBD1. Per germline, CDR1 SGHDT and CDR2 YYEEEE. There are 15 residues in the CDR3. Losses at the gene ends were 3 bases for V and 2 bases for J; bases not matched to a gene: 2. This CDR3 is CASSYTGAYNSPLHF. The CDR3 region has the DNA TGTGCCAGCAGCTACACAGGGGCCTATAATTCACCCCTCCACTTT.

Only a few counts were recorded for this clone. The chain has TRBV11-1 and TRBJ1-4, with D maybe TRBD1 (5 bases). Germline values: CDR1 SGHAT, CDR2 FQDESV (reference sequence). V was cut by 6 bases and J by 8 bases, with 16 bases left in between. The CDR3 extends over 14 amino acids. The CDR3 sequence: CASSSGPGEEKLFF. DNA for the CDR3: TGTGCCAGCAGTTCGGGCCCGGGGGAGGAAAAACTGTTTTTT.

This clone was seen a handful of times. The chain links TRBV6-5 to TRBJ1-1; D remains unclear. Trimming removed 8 bases from V and 4 bases from J, with 11 bases in between. CDR3 length equals 12 residues. Germline values: CDR1 MNHEY, CDR2 SVGAGI. CDR3 nucleotides: TGTGCCAGCTCTTGGCGAGGCACTGAAGCTTTCTTT. Protein product: CASSWRGTEAFF.

This clone appeared a few times. The V call is TRBV5-1, the J call TRBJ1-2; TRBD1 agrees at 9 bases. The CDR3 contains 12 residues. CDR1 is SGHRS, CDR2 YFSETQ, per germline. The trim removed 7 bases at V and 4 bases at J, leaving 2 bases unmatched. The CDR3 sequence: CASGTGTYGYTF. The CDR3 DNA reads as TGCGCCAGCGGGACAGGGACCTATGGCTACACCTTC.